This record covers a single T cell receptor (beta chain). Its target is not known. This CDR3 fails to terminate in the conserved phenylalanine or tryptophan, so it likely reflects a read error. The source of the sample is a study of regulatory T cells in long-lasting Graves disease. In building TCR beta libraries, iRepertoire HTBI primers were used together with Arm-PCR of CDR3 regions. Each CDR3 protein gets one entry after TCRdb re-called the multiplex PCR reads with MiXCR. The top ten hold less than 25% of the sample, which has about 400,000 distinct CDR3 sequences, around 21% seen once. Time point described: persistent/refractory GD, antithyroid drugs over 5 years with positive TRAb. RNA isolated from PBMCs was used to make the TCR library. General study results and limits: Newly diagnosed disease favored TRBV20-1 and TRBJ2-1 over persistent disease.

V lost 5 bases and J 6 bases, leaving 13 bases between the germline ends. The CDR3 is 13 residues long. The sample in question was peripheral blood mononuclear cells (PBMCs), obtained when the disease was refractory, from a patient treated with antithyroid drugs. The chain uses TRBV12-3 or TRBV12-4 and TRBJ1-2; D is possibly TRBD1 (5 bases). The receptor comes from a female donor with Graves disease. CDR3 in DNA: TGTGCCAGCAGTGGGGGGGGTCGACATGGCTACACCCTC. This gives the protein CASSGGGRHGYTL.